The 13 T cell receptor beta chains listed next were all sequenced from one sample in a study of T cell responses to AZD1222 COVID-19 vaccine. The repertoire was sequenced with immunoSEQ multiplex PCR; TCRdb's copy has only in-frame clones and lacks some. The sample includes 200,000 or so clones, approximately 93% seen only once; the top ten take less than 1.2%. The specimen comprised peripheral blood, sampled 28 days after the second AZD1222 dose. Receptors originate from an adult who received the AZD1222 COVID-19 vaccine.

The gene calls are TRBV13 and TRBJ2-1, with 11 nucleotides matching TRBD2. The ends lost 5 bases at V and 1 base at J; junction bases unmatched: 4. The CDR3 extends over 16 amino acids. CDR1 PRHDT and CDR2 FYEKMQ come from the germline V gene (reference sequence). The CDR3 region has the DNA TGTGCCAGCAGCAATTTAGCGGGGGGGTCCTACAATGAGCAGTTCTTC. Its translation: CASSNLAGGSYNEQFF.

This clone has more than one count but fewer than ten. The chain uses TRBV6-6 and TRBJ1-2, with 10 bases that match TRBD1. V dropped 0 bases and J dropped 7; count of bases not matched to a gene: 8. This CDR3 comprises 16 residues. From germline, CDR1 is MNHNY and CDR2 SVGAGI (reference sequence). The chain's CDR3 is CASSYSDRGLRGGYTF. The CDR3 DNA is TGTGCCAGCAGTTACTCAGACAGGGGGCTTCGGGGTGGCTACACCTTC.

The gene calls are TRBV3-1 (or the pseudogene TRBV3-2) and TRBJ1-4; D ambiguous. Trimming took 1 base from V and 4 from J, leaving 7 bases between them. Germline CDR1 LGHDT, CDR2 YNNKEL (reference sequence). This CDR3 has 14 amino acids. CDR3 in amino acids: CASSQAGVNEKLFF. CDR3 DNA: TGTGCCAGCAGCCAAGCAGGAGTTAATGAAAAACTGTTTTTT.

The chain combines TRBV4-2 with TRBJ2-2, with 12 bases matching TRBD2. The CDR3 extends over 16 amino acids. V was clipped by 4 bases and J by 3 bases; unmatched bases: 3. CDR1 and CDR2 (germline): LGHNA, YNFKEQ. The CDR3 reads CASSPTSGGYTGELFF. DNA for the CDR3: TGTGCCAGCAGCCCGACTAGCGGGGGTTACACCGGGGAGCTGTTTTTT.

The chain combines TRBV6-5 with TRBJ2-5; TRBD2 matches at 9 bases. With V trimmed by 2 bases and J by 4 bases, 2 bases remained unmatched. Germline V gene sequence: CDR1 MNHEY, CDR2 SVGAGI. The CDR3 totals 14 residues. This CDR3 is CASSYRRGGETQYF. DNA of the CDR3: TGTGCCAGCAGTTACCGGCGGGGGGGAGAGACCCAGTACTTC.

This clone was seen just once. The CDR3 protein is CASSQVTQGRGSPLHF. The CDR3 bases are TGTGCCAGCAGCCAAGTGACACAGGGGAGGGGTTCACCCCTCCACTTT. The chain is built from TRBV14 and TRBJ1-6; TRBD1 matches at 7 bases. The CDR3 spans 16 residues. V lost 1 base and J lost 9; bases outside the gene matches: 9. CDR1 is SGHDN and CDR2 is FVKESK in the germline V gene.

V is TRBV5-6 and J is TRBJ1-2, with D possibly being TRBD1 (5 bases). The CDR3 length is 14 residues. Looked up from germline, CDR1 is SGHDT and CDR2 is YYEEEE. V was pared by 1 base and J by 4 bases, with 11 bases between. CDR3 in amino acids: CASSLLRGTYGYTF. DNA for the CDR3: TGTGCCAGCAGCTTGTTGAGAGGGACCTATGGCTACACCTTC.

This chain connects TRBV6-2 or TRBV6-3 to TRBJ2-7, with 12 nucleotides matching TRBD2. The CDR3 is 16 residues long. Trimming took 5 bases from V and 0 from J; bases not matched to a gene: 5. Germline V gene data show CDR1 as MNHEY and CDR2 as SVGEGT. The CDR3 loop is CASSRLAGDISYEQYF. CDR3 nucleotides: TGTGCCAGCAGTCGACTAGCGGGGGATATCTCCTACGAGCAGTACTTC.

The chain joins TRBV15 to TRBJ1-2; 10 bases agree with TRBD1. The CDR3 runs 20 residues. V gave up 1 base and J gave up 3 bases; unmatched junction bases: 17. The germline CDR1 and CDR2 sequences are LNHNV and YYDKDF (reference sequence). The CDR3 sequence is CATSRVEESGQGIKYYGYTF. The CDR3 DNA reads TGTGCCACCAGCAGAGTTGAAGAATCGGGACAGGGGATCAAATACTATGGCTACACCTTC.

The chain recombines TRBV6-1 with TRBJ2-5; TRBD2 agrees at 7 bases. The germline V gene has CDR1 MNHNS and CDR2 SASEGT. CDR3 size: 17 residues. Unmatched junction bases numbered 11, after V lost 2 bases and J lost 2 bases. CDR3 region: CASSESAWASGQETQYF. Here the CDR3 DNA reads TGTGCCAGCAGTGAATCTGCTTGGGCTAGCGGACAAGAGACCCAGTACTTC.

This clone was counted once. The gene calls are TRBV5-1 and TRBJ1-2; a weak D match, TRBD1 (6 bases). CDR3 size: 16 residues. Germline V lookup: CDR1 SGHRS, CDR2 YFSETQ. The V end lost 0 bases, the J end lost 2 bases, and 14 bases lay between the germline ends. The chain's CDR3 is CASSLESRGGNYGYTF. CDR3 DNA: TGCGCCAGCAGCTTGGAATCCAGGGGCGGAAACTATGGCTACACCTTC.

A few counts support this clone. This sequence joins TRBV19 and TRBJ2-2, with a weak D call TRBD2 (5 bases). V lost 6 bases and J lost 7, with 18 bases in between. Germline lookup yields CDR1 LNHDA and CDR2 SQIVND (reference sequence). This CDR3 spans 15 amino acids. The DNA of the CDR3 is TGTGCCAGTAGCCCGAGAAGAGGGAAGTACGGGGAGCTGTTTTTT. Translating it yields CASSPRRGKYGELFF.

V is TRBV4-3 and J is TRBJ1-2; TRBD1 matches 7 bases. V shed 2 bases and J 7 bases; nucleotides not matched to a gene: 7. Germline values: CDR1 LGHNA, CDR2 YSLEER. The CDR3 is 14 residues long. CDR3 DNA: TGCGCCAGCAGCCAACAGGAGGGGGCTGGTGGCTACACCTTC. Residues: CASSQQEGAGGYTF.